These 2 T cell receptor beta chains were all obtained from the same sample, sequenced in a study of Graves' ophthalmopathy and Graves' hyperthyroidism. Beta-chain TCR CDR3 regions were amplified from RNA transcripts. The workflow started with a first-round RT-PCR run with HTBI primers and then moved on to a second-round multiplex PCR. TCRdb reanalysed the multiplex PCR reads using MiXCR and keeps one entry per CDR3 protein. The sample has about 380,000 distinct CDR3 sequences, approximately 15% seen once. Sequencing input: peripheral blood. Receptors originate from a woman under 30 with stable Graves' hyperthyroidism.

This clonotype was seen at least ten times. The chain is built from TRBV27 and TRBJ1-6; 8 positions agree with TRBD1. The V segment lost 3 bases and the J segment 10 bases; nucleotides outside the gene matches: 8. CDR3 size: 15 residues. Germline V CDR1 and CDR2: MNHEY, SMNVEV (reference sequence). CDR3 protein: CASSLDGQGRSPLHF. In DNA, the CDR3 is TGTGCCAGCAGTTTGGACGGACAGGGTCGCTCACCCCTCCACTTT.

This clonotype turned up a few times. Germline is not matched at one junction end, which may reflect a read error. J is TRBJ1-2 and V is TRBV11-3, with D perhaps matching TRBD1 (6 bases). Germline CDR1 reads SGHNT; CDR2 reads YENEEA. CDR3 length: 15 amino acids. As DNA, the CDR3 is TGTGCCTGCAGCTTGGACAGTACAAATTCCTATGGCTACACCTTC. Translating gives CACSLDSTNSYGYTF.